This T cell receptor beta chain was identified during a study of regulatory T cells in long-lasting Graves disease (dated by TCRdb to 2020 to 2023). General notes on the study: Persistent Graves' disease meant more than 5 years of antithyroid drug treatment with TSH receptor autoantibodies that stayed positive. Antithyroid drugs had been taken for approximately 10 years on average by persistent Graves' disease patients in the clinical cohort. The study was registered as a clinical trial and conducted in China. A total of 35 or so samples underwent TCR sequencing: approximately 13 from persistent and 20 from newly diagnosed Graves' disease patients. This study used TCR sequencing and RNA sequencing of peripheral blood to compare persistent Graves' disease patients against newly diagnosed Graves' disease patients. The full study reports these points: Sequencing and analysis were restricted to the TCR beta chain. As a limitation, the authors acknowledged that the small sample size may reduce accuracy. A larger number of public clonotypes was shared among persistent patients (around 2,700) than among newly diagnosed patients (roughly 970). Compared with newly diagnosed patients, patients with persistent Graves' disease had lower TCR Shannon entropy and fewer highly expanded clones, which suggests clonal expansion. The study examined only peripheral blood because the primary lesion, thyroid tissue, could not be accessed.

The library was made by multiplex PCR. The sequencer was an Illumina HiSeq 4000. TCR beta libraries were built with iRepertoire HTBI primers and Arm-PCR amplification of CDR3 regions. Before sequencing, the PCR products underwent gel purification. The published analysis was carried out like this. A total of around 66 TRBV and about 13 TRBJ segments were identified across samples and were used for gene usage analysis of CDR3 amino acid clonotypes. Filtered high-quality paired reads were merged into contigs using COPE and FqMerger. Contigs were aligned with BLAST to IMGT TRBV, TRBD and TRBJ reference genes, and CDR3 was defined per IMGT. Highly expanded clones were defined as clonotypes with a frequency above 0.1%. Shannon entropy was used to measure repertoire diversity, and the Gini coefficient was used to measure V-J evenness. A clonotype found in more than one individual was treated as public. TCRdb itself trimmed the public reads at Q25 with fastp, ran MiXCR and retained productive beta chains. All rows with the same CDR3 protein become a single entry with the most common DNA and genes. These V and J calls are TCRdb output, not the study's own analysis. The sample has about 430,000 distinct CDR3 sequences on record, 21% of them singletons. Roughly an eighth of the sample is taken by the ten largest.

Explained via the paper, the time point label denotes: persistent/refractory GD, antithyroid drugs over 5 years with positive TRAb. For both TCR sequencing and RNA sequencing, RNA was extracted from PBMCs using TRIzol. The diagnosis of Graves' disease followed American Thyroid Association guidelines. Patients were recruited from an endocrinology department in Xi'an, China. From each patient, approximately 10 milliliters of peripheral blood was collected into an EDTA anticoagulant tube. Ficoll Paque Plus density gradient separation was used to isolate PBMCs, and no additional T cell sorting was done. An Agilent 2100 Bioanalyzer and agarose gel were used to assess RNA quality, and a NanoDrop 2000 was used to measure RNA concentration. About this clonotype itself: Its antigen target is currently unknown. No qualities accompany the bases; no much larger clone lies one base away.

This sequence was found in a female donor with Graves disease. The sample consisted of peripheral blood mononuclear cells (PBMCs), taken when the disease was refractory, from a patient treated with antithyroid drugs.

In nucleotide form, the sequence is TGTGCCAGCAGTGAAAACGGGAAGGGTCGGAATGAGCAGTTCTTC. This sequence encodes CASSENGKGRNEQFF. Recombination joined TRBV6-1 with TRBJ2-1; TRBD2 might be the D gene, on 5 matching bases. The CDR3, cysteine through phenylalanine, is 15 amino acids long. The CDR3 DNA has 45 bases and is translated from base 1. V is pared back by 2 bases and J by 7 bases, with 15 bases lying between the germline termini. From the germline V gene, CDR1 is MNHNS and CDR2 is SASEGT.